The 5 T cell receptor beta chains given below trace back to one sample, sequenced in a study of blood T cell repertoires in COVID-19. Method: immunoSEQ multiplex PCR; TCRdb's copy keeps in-frame clones and lacks some. The repertoire includes 100,000 to 150,000 clones, roughly 90% of them detected once, and around 1.9% sits in the top ten. The specimen was peripheral blood. The origin of the receptors is a man between 50 and 59 years old with COVID-19, enrolled during active disease.

The chain has TRBV7-8 and TRBJ1-5; the match to TRBD1 covers 9 bases. Trimming cost V 10 bases and J 4 bases; bases outside gene matches: 2. Germline lookup yields CDR1 SGHVS and CDR2 FQNEAQ. The CDR3 consists of 12 residues. CDR3 DNA: TGTGCCACAGGACAGGGGAATCAGCCCCAGCATTTT. Its protein is CATGQGNQPQHF.

Turning to this clone: At one boundary the junction diverges from the germline segment, which might be a read error. The CDR3 coding sequence is TGTGCCGCCAGTGACAGGGATAACTATGGCTACACCTTC. It translates to CAASDRDNYGYTF. The V call is TRBV24-1, the J call TRBJ1-2, with 7 nucleotides matching TRBD1. The V gene's germline CDR1 is KGHDR and CDR2 SFDVKD. The CDR3 is made up of 13 amino acids.

This sequence joins TRBV30 and TRBJ2-3; 9 bases fit TRBD2. Germline CDR1 and CDR2: GTSNPN and SVGIG (reference sequence). The CDR3 loop spans 15 amino acids. V dropped 0 bases and J dropped 3; count of bases not matched to a gene: 4. This CDR3 reads CAWSVGLAGTDTQYF. CDR3 in DNA: TGTGCCTGGAGTGTGGGCCTAGCGGGAACAGATACGCAGTATTTT.

The rearrangement uses TRBV7-3 and TRBJ2-2; 11 nucleotides line up with TRBD2. Germline V gene lookup returns CDR1 SGHTA and CDR2 FQGTGA. Trimming cost V 0 bases and J 4 bases; bases outside gene matches: 1. There are 16 residues in the CDR3. The CDR3 region is CASSLTLAGGTGELFF. CDR3 in DNA: TGTGCCAGCAGCTTAACCCTAGCGGGAGGCACCGGGGAGCTGTTTTTT.

This clone was seen a single time. The chain joins TRBV18 to TRBJ2-3; D possibly corresponds to TRBD1 (6 bases). Germline V gene lookup returns CDR1 KGHSH and CDR2 LQKENI. The CDR3 extends over 17 amino acids. Trimming removed 3 bases at V and 2 bases at J, with 18 bases between. CDR3 bases: TGTGCCAGCTCACCGGCCCAACAACAGGGTTTCACAGATACGCAGTATTTT. Translating it yields CASSPAQQQGFTDTQYF.